The 23 T cell receptor beta chains presented below share a single source sample, sequenced in a study of blood T cell repertoires in COVID-19. The repertoire was sequenced with immunoSEQ multiplex PCR; TCRdb's copy has only in-frame clones and lacks some. The data contain over 90,000 clones, roughly four fifths of them singletons. Sequenced input: peripheral blood. These receptors all stem from an elderly man with COVID-19, enrolled during active disease.

This clone occurred once. The chain joins TRBV5-6 to TRBJ1-2; 8 positions agree with TRBD1. CDR1 is SGHDT, CDR2 YYEEEE, per germline. With V trimmed by 7 bases and J by 4 bases, 9 bases remained unmatched. This CDR3 is built from 14 residues. As DNA, the CDR3 is TGTGCCAGCTCAATGGACAGGGCCCTCTATGGCTACACCTTC. It yields the protein CASSMDRALYGYTF. The variable domain in full, with the rest retrieved from reference TRBV5-6 and TRBJ1-2, is DAGVTQSPTHLIKTRGQQVTLRCSPKSGHDTVSWYQQALGQGPQFIFQYYEEEERQRGNFPDRFSGHQFPNYSSELNVNALLLGDSALYLCASSMDRALYGYTFGSGTRLTVV.

J is TRBJ1-4 and V is TRBV19; maybe TRBD1 (6 bases). Germline values: CDR1 LNHDA, CDR2 SQIVND (reference sequence). Trimming left V 5 bases short and J 8 bases short, with 12 bases between. This CDR3 is 13 amino acids long. CDR3 loop: CASSLGAAEKLFF. CDR3 nucleotides: TGTGCCAGTAGTTTGGGGGCAGCCGAAAAACTGTTTTTT. Complete variable domain (other parts from reference TRBV19 and TRBJ1-4): DGGITQSPKYLFRKEGQNVTLSCEQNLNHDAMYWYRQDPGQGLRLIYYSQIVNDFQKGDIAEGYSVSREKKESFPLTVTSAQKNPTAFYLCASSLGAAEKLFFGSGTQLSVL.

V gene TRBV10-3 combines with J gene TRBJ2-5; D gene uncertain. Trimming removed 7 bases at V and 5 bases at J, with 17 bases between. CDR3 length: 14 amino acids. Per germline, CDR1 ENHRY and CDR2 SYGVKD. The CDR3 protein is CAIKASRTRETQYF. CDR3 DNA: TGTGCCATCAAAGCTTCGAGAACGAGGGAGACCCAGTACTTC.

The genes are TRBV3-1 (or the pseudogene TRBV3-2) and TRBJ2-1; 8 positions agree with TRBD2. CDR1 is LGHDT and CDR2 is YNNKEL in the germline V gene (reference sequence). Losses at the gene ends were 4 bases for V and 0 bases for J; bases not matched to a gene: 5. The CDR3 is made up of 16 amino acids. As DNA, the CDR3 is TGTGCCAGCAGCCCTCGCGGGGGGAGCTCCTACAATGAGCAGTTCTTC. Protein product: CASSPRGGSSYNEQFF.

This chain joins TRBV7-2 and TRBJ2-2, with TRBD2 as a possible D gene (5 bases). CDR1 is SGHTA, CDR2 FQGNSA, per germline. The CDR3 totals 16 residues. The germline V and J ends were trimmed by 2 bases and 8 bases, with 18 bases remaining between them. CDR3 amino acids: CASSLSQTATMGELFF. CDR3 DNA sequence: TGTGCCAGCAGCTTATCCCAAACGGCGACTATGGGGGAGCTGTTTTTT.

The chain recombines TRBV7-9 with TRBJ1-6; D gene unclear. CDR3 length: 14 amino acids. The germline V gene encodes CDR1 SEHNR and CDR2 FQNEAQ (reference sequence). V was cut by 3 bases and J by 3 bases, with 6 bases left in between. The CDR3 coding sequence is TGTGCCAGCAGCTTGGGCGACTATAATTCACCCCTCCACTTT. It codes for CASSLGDYNSPLHF.

This clone was observed a handful of times. The chain links TRBV5-1 to TRBJ1-4, with 9 bases fitting TRBD1. In germline, CDR1 is SGHRS, CDR2 YFSETQ. The CDR3 extends over 17 amino acids. Germline trimming cut 4 bases from V and 7 bases from J; bases unmatched to any gene: 14. Here the CDR3 DNA reads TGCGCCAGCAGCCCGCTCAATACAGGGGGCTGGAGTGAAAAACTGTTTTTT. Translating gives CASSPLNTGGWSEKLFF.

V usage is TRBV18 and J usage is TRBJ2-7, with 7 nucleotides matching TRBD1. Looked up from germline, CDR1 is KGHSH and CDR2 is LQKENI. The V segment lost 1 base and the J segment 6 bases; nucleotides outside the gene matches: 9. The CDR3 contains 15 residues. The DNA of the CDR3 is TGTGCCAGCTCACCACTAAACAGGGGACAGTCCGAGCAGTACTTC. It is translated as CASSPLNRGQSEQYF. Using reference TRBV18 and TRBJ2-7 for the parts outside the CDR3, the full variable domain is NAGVMQNPRHLVRRRGQEARLRCSPMKGHSHVYWYRQLPEEGLKFMVYLQKENIIDESGMPKERFSAEFPKEGPSILRIQQVVRGDSAAYFCASSPLNRGQSEQYFGPGTRLTVT.

This CDR3 is CAWRTQGIYEKLFF. Here the CDR3 DNA reads TGTGCCTGGAGGACTCAGGGGATTTATGAAAAACTGTTTTTT. V usage is TRBV30 and J usage is TRBJ1-4, with a tentative D call TRBD1 (6 bases). Per the germline V gene, CDR1 is GTSNPN and CDR2 is SVGIG (reference sequence). The V end lost 3 bases, the J end lost 6 bases, and 14 bases lay between the germline ends. This CDR3 has 14 residues.

J is TRBJ2-2 and V is TRBV6-4, with TRBD2 matching 10 bases. Germline CDR1 MRHNA, CDR2 SNTAGT. After removal of 6 bases from V and 2 bases from J, the junction contained 6 bases not matched to a gene. The CDR3 spans 16 residues. DNA for the CDR3: TGTGCCAGCAGAAGATTAGCGGGGGGCAACACCGGGGAGCTGTTTTTT. Translated: CASRRLAGGNTGELFF.

The chain combines TRBV5-1 with TRBJ1-2, with D possibly being TRBD1 (6 bases). Germline-derived CDR1 and CDR2 are SGHRS and YFSETQ. This CDR3 is built from 14 residues. The V gene lost 4 bases and the J gene lost 6 bases, with 16 bases spanning the gap. CDR3 coding DNA: TGCGCCAGCAGCGTCGGACAGTCTGTAGATGGCTACACCTTC. Amino acids: CASSVGQSVDGYTF.

The chain carries TRBV7-2 and TRBJ1-1, with 9 bases identical to TRBD1. From germline, CDR1 is SGHTA and CDR2 FQGNSA. The CDR3 contains 15 residues. Trimming at V came to 4 bases and at J to 0 bases, leaving 3 bases not matched to a gene. The CDR3 bases are TGTGCCAGCAGCTGGGGGACAGGGATGAACACTGAAGCTTTCTTT. Translation: CASSWGTGMNTEAFF.

The rearrangement joins TRBV9 to TRBJ2-1, with 7 positions matching TRBD1. The V gene's germline CDR1 is SGDLS and CDR2 YYNGEE. This CDR3 is built from 15 residues. Germline trimming cut 3 bases from V and 4 bases from J; bases unmatched to any gene: 7. The CDR3 sequence is CASSAPGQFYNEQFF. Written as DNA, the CDR3 is TGTGCCAGCAGCGCACCGGGACAGTTTTACAATGAGCAGTTCTTC. Together with reference TRBV9 and TRBJ2-1, the CDR3 gives the full variable domain: DSGVTQTPKHLITATGQRVTLRCSPRSGDLSVYWYQQSLDQGLQFLIQYYNGEERAKGNILERFSAQQFPDLHSELNLSSLELGDSALYFCASSAPGQFYNEQFFGPGTRLTVL.

The rearrangement uses TRBV7-9 and TRBJ2-2; D not resolved. Per germline, CDR1 SEHNR and CDR2 FQNEAQ (reference sequence). Between the trimmed V and J ends, which lost 6 bases and 6 bases, there was a span of 8 bases. The CDR3 is 12 residues long. This CDR3 reads CASRTFPGELFF. CDR3 coding DNA: TGTGCCAGCAGGACTTTTCCCGGGGAGCTGTTTTTT. Filled out from reference TRBV7-9 and TRBJ2-2, the complete variable domain reads DTGVSQNPRHKITKRGQNVTFRCDPISEHNRLYWYRQTLGQGPEFLTYFQNEAQLEKSRLLSDRFSAERPKGSFSTLEIQRTEQGDSAMYLCASRTFPGELFFGEGSRLTVL.

The V call is TRBV5-1, the J call TRBJ2-5; TRBD1 agrees at 10 bases. The CDR3 is made up of 17 amino acids. CDR1 and CDR2 (germline): SGHRS, YFSETQ. The trim removed 0 bases at V and 5 bases at J, leaving 10 bases unmatched. The CDR3 protein is CASSLAGQGTHGETQYF. CDR3 nucleotides: TGCGCCAGCAGCTTGGCGGGACAGGGGACTCATGGGGAGACCCAGTACTTC.

The genes are TRBV18 and TRBJ1-5, with D possibly being TRBD1 (6 bases). The CDR3 extends over 17 amino acids. Germline CDR1 KGHSH, CDR2 LQKENI. Between the trimmed V and J ends, which lost 4 bases and 0 bases, there was a span of 16 bases. The CDR3 DNA follows: TGTGCCAGCTCACTCTCCTCAGGGGTAGGTAGCAATCAGCCCCAGCATTTT. Translation: CASSLSSGVGSNQPQHF.

J is TRBJ1-6 and V is TRBV2, with no clear D. Trimming took off 5 bases at V and 3 bases at J, with 8 bases between the two ends. The CDR3 contains 14 residues. Germline lookup yields CDR1 SNHLY and CDR2 FYNNEI. The CDR3 DNA follows: TGTGCCAGCAGTACTGCCCGCTATAATTCACCCCTCCACTTT. Its translation is CASSTARYNSPLHF. Drawing the rest from reference TRBV2 and TRBJ1-6, the complete variable domain is EPEVTQTPSHQVTQMGQEVILRCVPISNHLYFYWYRQILGQKVEFLVSFYNNEISEKSEIFDDQFSVERPDGSNFTLKIRSTKLEDSAMYFCASSTARYNSPLHFGNGTRLTVT.

This rearrangement joins TRBV19 to TRBJ2-1; TRBD2 agrees at 8 bases. There are 18 residues in the CDR3. Trimming removed 3 bases from V and 1 base from J; junction bases left unmatched: 11. CDR1 is LNHDA, CDR2 SQIVND, per germline (reference sequence). The CDR3 protein is CASSMGGVAGSSYNEQFF. The DNA of the CDR3 is TGTGCCAGTAGTATGGGTGGAGTAGCGGGGTCTTCCTACAATGAGCAGTTCTTC.

The gene calls are TRBV2 and TRBJ1-6, with 7 bases fitting TRBD1. The V gene end was trimmed by 7 bases and the J gene end by 6 bases; junction bases not matched to a gene: 6. Germline CDR1 is SNHLY and CDR2 is FYNNEI. This CDR3 contains 14 residues. The CDR3 spells CASKPTGSNSPLHF. In DNA, the CDR3 is TGTGCCAGCAAGCCGACAGGGAGTAATTCACCCCTCCACTTT.

This sequence joins TRBV7-2 and TRBJ2-1; 9 nucleotides agree with TRBD2. CDR3 length: 16 residues. J was trimmed by 7 bases and V by 6 bases; bases with no gene match: 13. Germline-derived CDR1 and CDR2 are SGHTA and FQGNSA. This chain's CDR3 is CASSFFSSGKKNEQFF. The DNA for the CDR3 is TGTGCCAGCAGTTTCTTTTCTAGCGGGAAAAAGAATGAGCAGTTCTTC.

The CDR3 reads CSVEGDMNTEAFF. The DNA for the CDR3 is TGCAGCGTTGAGGGGGACATGAACACTGAAGCTTTCTTT. The chain uses TRBV29-1 and TRBJ1-1, with D perhaps TRBD1 (6 bases). V lost 3 bases and J lost 0, with 8 bases in between. The CDR3 has 13 amino acids. Looked up from germline, CDR1 is SQVTM and CDR2 is ANQGSEA.

As to this clone: At the DNA level, this CDR3 is encoded by other sequences in the same sample as well. The chain recombines TRBV5-1 with TRBJ1-6; 7 bases align to TRBD1. The CDR3 contains 15 residues. Germline-derived CDR1 and CDR2 are SGHRS and YFSETQ. The ends lost 4 bases at V and 5 bases at J; junction bases unmatched: 6. CDR3 residues: CASSGRTGDNSPLHF. The CDR3 nucleotides read TGCGCCAGCAGCGGTCGAACAGGGGATAATTCACCCCTCCACTTT.

The chain is built from TRBV5-5 and TRBJ1-4; no clear D gene. V was shortened by 4 bases and J by 2 bases, with 9 bases between the two germline ends. Germline assignment: CDR1 SGHKS and CDR2 YYEKEE (reference sequence). This CDR3 comprises 14 residues. The CDR3 protein is CASSPRRTNEKLFF. CDR3 nucleotides: TGTGCCAGCAGCCCCCGGCGGACTAATGAAAAACTGTTTTTT.